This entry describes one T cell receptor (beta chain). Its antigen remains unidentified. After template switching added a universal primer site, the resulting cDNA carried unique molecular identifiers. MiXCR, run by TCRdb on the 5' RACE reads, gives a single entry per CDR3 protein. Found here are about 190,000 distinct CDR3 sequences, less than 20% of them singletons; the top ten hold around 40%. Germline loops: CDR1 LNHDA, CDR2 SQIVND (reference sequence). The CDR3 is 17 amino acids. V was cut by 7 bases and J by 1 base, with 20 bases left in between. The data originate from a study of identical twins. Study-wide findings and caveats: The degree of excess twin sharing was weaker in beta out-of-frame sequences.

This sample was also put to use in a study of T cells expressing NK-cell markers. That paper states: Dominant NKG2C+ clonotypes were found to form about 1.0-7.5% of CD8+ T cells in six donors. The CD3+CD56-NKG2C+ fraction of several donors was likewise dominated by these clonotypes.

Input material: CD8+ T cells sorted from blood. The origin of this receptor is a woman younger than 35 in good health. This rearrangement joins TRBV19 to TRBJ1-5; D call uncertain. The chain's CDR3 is CASTLSGDGLSNQPQHF. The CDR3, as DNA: TGTGCCAGTACCCTCTCCGGGGATGGCCTAAGCAATCAGCCCCAGCATTTT.